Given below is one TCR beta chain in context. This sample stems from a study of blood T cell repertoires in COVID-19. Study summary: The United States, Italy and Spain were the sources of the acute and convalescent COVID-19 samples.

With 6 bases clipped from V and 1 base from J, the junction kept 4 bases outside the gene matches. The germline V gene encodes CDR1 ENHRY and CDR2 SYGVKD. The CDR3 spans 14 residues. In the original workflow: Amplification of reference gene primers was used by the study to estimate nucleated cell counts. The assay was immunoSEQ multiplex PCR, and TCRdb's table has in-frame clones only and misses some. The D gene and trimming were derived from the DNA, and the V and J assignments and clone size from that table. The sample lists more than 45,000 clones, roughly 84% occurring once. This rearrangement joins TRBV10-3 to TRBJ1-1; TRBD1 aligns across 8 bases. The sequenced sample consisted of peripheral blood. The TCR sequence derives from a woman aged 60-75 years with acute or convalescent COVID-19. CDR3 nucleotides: TGTGCCATCAGACAGGGGGAGCGGAACACTGAAGCTTTCTTT. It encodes CAIRQGERNTEAFF.